The source of this T cell receptor (beta chain) is a study of long-term antiretroviral therapy in people with HIV. By share, this clone ranks as medium-sized. Two or more post-ART PBMC samples, plus at least one pre-ART sample, were available for each donor. With survey level as its setting, the immunoSEQ assay was v3.0. Sequencing was performed with immunoSEQ multiplex PCR; in TCRdb, only in-frame clones are kept and a portion is missing. The repertoire includes approximately 41,000 clones, 75% to 90% of them detected once, and over 4% sits in the top ten. This clonotype was sampled from a man between 18 and 35 years old with HIV. The starting material was unsorted PBMCs, obtained 1.5 years after starting antiretroviral therapy.

The chain's CDR3 is CASSPGGSAYEQYF. CDR3 bases: TGTGCCAGCAGTCCCGGTGGGAGCGCCTACGAGCAGTACTTC. The chain is built from TRBV6-6 and TRBJ2-7, with TRBD2 as a possible D gene (5 bases). Per germline, CDR1 MNHNY and CDR2 SVGAGI (reference sequence). The CDR3 totals 14 residues. Between the trimmed V and J ends, which lost 5 bases and 2 bases, there was a span of 13 bases.